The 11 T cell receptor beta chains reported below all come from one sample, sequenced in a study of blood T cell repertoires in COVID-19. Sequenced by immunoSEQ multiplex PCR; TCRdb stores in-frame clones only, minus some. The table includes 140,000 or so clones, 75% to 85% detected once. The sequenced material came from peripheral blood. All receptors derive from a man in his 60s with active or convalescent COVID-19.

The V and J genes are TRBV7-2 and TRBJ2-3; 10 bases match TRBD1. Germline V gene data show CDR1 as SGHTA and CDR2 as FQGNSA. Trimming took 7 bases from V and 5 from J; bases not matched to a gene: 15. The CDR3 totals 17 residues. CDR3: CASILSPRQGARDTQYF. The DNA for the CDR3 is TGTGCCAGCATCCTAAGCCCCCGACAGGGGGCCAGAGATACGCAGTATTTT.

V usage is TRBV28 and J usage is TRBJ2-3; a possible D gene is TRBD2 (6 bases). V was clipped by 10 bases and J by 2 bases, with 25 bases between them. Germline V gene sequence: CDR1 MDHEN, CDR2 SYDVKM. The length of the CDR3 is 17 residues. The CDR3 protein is CAIKQYAGHLSTDTQYF. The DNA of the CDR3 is TGTGCCATCAAGCAGTATGCGGGGCACCTATCCACAGATACGCAGTATTTT.

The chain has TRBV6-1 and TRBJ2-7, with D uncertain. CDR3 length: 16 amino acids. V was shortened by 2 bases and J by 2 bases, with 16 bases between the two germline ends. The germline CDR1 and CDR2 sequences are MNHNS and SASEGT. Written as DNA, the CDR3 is TGTGCCAGCAGTGAATCTCTGGCAGGTCGAACCTACGAGCAGTACGTC. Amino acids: CASSESLAGRTYEQYV.

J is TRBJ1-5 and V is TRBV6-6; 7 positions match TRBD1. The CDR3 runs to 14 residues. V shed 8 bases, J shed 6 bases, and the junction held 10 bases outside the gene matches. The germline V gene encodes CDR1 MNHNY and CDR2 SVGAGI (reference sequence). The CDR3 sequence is CASHPPHRGQPQHF. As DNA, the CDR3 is TGTGCCAGCCATCCCCCCCACAGGGGTCAGCCCCAGCATTTT.

CDR3 DNA: TGTGCCACCAGTGACCCTCAACACTGGGGACAGGGAAGTTGCGGCACTGAAGCTTTCTTT. Translating it yields CATSDPQHWGQGSCGTEAFF. The J gene is TRBJ1-1, the V gene TRBV24-1; 9 bases agree with TRBD1. The V segment lost 4 bases and the J segment 4 bases; nucleotides outside the gene matches: 21. The CDR3 is made up of 20 amino acids. The germline gives CDR1 KGHDR, CDR2 SFDVKD.

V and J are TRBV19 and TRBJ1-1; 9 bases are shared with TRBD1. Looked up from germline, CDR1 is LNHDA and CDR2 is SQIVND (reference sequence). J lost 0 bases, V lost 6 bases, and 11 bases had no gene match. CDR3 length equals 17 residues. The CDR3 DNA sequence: TGTGCCAGTAGGCAGACAGGGGGGAAAGCGGTGAACACTGAAGCTTTCTTT. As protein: CASRQTGGKAVNTEAFF.

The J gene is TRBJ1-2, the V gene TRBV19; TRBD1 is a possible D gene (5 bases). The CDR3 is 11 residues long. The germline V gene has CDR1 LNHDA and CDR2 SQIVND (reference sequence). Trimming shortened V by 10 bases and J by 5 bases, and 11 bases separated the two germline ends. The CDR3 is CATSRGYGYTF. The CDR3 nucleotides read TGTGCCACCAGTCGGGGGTATGGCTACACCTTC.

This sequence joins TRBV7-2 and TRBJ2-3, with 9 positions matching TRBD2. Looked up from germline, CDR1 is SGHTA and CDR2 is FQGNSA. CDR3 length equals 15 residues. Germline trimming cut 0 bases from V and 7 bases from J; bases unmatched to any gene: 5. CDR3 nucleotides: TGTGCCAGCAGCTTAGCTTCCGCTAGCGGGAATACGCAGTATTTT. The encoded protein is CASSLASASGNTQYF.

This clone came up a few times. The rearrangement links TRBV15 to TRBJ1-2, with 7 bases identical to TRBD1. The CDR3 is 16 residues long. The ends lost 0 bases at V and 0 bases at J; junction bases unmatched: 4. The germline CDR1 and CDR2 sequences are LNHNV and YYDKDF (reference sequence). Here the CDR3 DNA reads TGTGCCACCAGCAGAGATGGGACAGCCGCTAACTATGGCTACACCTTC. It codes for CATSRDGTAANYGYTF.

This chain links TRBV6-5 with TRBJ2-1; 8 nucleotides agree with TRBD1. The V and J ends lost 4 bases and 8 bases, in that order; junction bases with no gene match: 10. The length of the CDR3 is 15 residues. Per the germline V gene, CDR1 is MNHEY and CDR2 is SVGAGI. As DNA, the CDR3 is TGTGCCAGCAGTTCGCAGGGGGCGCTGAGGGATGAGCAGTTCTTC. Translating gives CASSSQGALRDEQFF.

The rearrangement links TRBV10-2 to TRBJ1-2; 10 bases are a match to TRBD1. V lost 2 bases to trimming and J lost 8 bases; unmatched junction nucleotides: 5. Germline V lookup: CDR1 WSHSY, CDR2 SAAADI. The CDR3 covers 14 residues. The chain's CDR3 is CASSETGTGVGYTF. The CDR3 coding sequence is TGCGCCAGCAGTGAGACAGGGACAGGGGTAGGCTACACCTTC.